The entry below describes one T cell receptor beta chain. The antigen remains undetermined. This sequence may be a read error, since a much larger clone differs from it by one base. The source material, RNA transcripts, was used to amplify TCR beta CDR3 regions. First-round RT-PCR of the TCR CDR3 relied on the HTBI primer set. From the multiplex PCR reads, TCRdb called clonotypes with MiXCR, one entry per CDR3 protein. The profile covers a few hundred thousand distinct CDR3 sequences, with roughly 13% appearing a single time and 5% to 6% taken by the ten largest. The sample is drawn from a study of T cells in Graves' hyperthyroidism and ophthalmopathy. Overall study findings and caveats: Ophthalmopathy, which appeared later, was predicted by the model a median approximately 6 months before onset.

Germline V gene sequence: CDR1 MGHRA, CDR2 YSYEKL. This CDR3 spans 15 amino acids. When ophthalmopathy did not progress within 18 months, Graves' hyperthyroidism was considered stable. The chain combines TRBV4-1 with TRBJ1-1, with no clear D. Sequencing was done on a sample of blood. The clonotype comes from a woman under 30 with Graves' hyperthyroidism. This CDR3 reads CVSSQPLVRDTEAFF. CDR3 in DNA: TGCGTCAGCAGCCAACCGCTGGTTAGAGACACTGAAGCTTTCTTT.